This T cell receptor beta chain stems from a study of T cell clones after liver transplantation. For the study at large: Post-transplant blood was tracked for graft-donor-reactive T cell clones identified in a pre-transplant mixed lymphocyte reaction. Standard immunosuppression, with no induction, continued until 12-24 months after transplant.

With regard to this clone: What it recognizes is unknown.

Profiled with immunoSEQ multiplex PCR; TCRdb holds only in-frame clones, not every one. Here the sample spans approximately 50,000 clones, roughly 71% being singletons. The CDR3 length is 16 residues. After removal of 3 bases from V and 0 bases from J, the junction contained 6 bases not matched to a gene. Overall study results and limits: A larger donor-reactive than third-party decline suggested partial antigen-specific deletion. Circulating graft-donor-reactive CD4 TCRbeta sequences fell significantly post-transplant in 5 of 8 subjects.

The chain links TRBV23-1 to TRBJ2-7, with 9 bases aligning to TRBD1. TRBV23-1 is placed among ORFs of uncertain function. The sample was CD4+ T cells from blood, taken around 4.5 years after liver transplant. This sequence originates from a human patient who received a liver transplant. A subset of T cells may come from the graft donor. Written as DNA, the CDR3 is TGCGCCAGCAGTCAGTGGGACAGGGCGTCCTCCTACGAGCAGTACTTC. It codes for CASSQWDRASSYEQYF.